This T cell receptor (beta chain) was identified during a study of cytomegalovirus exposure and HLA in healthy donors. General observations from the study: The study assumed roughly uniform donor sequencing depth for presence/absence analyses.

It was with 60 Vbeta and 13 Jbeta primers that the PCR ran. Only in-frame clones appear in the TCRdb table, and some are missing; sequencing was by immunoSEQ multiplex PCR. The sample lists about 150,000 clones, more than 60% occurring once. V was pared by 0 bases and J by 5 bases, with 8 bases between. The CDR3 is 14 amino acids. Germline assignment: CDR1 WSHSY and CDR2 SAAADI. With respect to this clone: Its target is not known.

The source of this sequence is a woman in her thirties or forties in good health and CMV-seronegative. Sequencing was performed on PBMCs. The V and J genes are TRBV10-2 and TRBJ2-1; the D is unclear. The CDR3, as DNA: TGCGCCAGCAGTGAGTCGAGCCTAGACAATGAGCAGTTCTTC. As protein: CASSESSLDNEQFF.